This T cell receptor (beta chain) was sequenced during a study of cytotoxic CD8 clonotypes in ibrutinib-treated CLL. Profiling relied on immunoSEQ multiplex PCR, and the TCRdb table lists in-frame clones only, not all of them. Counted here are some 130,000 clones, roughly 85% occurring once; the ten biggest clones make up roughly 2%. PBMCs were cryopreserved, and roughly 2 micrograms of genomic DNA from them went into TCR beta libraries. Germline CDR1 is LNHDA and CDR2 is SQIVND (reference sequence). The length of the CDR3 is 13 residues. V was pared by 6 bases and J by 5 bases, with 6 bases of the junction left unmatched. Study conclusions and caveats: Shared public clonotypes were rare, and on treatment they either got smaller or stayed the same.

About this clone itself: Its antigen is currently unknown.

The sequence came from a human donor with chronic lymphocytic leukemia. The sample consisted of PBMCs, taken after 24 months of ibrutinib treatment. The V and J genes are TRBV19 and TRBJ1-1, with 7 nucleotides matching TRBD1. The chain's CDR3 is CASSTTGVTEAFF. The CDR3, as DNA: TGTGCCAGTAGCACTACAGGGGTAACTGAAGCTTTCTTT.